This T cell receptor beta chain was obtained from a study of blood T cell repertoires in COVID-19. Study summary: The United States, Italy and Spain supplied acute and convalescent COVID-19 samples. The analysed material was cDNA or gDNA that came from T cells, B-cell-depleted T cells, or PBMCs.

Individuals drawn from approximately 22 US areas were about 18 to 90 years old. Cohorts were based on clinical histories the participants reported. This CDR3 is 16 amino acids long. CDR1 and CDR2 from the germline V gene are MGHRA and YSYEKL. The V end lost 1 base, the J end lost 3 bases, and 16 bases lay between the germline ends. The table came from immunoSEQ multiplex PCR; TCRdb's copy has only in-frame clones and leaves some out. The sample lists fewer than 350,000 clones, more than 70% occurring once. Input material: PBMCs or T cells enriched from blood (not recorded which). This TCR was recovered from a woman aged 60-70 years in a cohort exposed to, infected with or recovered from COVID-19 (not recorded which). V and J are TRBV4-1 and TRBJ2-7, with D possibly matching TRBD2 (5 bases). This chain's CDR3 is CASSQVLRAFLYEQYF. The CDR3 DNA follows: TGCGCCAGCAGCCAAGTTTTGCGGGCCTTTCTCTACGAGCAGTACTTC.